What follows are 13 T cell receptor beta chains derived from one specimen sequenced in a study of identical twins. TCRdb itself ran the 5' RACE reads through MiXCR, one entry per CDR3 protein. This table holds a few hundred thousand distinct CDR3 sequences, just under 9.5% found once. In addition, the sample was reused for a study of yellow fever vaccine responses in identical twins.

The sample was CD8+ T cells sorted from blood. The receptor set was obtained from a woman between 18 and 29 years old in good health.

The genes are TRBV2 and TRBJ2-2, with 7 bases lining up with TRBD1. CDR1 SNHLY and CDR2 FYNNEI come from the germline V gene. This CDR3 region has 17 residues. The J segment lost 2 bases and the V segment lost 8 bases, leaving 14 bases of the junction unmatched. The CDR3 sequence: CASCPLTGVLNTGELFF. The CDR3 region has the DNA TGTGCCAGCTGCCCGCTCACAGGGGTCCTCAACACCGGGGAGCTGTTTTTT.

This clonotype has more than one count but fewer than ten. The chain uses TRBV7-9 and TRBJ2-7, with D tentatively TRBD2 (6 bases). The CDR3 covers 14 residues. The V gene's germline CDR1 is SEHNR and CDR2 FQNEAQ (reference sequence). Trimming removed 1 base from V and 7 bases from J, with 14 bases in between. The DNA of the CDR3 is TGTGCCAGCAGCTTAGGCGTCACGGAGGGAGAGCAGTACTTC. This codes for CASSLGVTEGEQYF.

The V gene is TRBV9, the J gene TRBJ2-7; weak D call: TRBD1 (6 bases). The V end was cut by 1 base, the J end by 2 bases, with 13 bases between. The V gene's germline CDR1 is SGDLS and CDR2 YYNGEE. This CDR3 is built from 15 residues. CDR3 DNA: TGTGCCAGCAGCGTACTTCCGGACAGCCCCTACGAGCAGTACTTC. Its protein product is CASSVLPDSPYEQYF. Drawing the rest from reference TRBV9 and TRBJ2-7, the complete variable domain is DSGVTQTPKHLITATGQRVTLRCSPRSGDLSVYWYQQSLDQGLQFLIQYYNGEERAKGNILERFSAQQFPDLHSELNLSSLELGDSALYFCASSVLPDSPYEQYFGPGTRLTVT.

The genes are TRBV7-3 and TRBJ1-6; 8 bases agree with TRBD1. The CDR3 spans 15 residues. The germline V gene has CDR1 SGHTA and CDR2 FQGTGA. V shed 5 bases and J 8 bases; nucleotides not matched to a gene: 8. The DNA for the CDR3 is TGTGCCAGCAGCGCAGGACAGGGAGGTGATTCACCCCTCCACTTT. Its protein is CASSAGQGGDSPLHF.

This clonotype was observed a few times. J is TRBJ2-7 and V is TRBV5-6, with a weak D call TRBD2 (6 bases). Germline CDR1 SGHDT, CDR2 YYEEEE. V shed 1 base and J shed 3 bases, with 17 bases lying between them. The CDR3 is made up of 16 amino acids. Here the CDR3 reads CASSLNPGDVLYEQYF. As DNA, the CDR3 is TGTGCCAGCAGCTTGAACCCGGGAGACGTCCTCTACGAGCAGTACTTC.

The chain combines TRBV2 with TRBJ1-5; unclear D gene. V lost 3 bases to trimming and J lost 4 bases, with 7 bases between them. The CDR3 has 13 amino acids. CDR1 is SNHLY and CDR2 is FYNNEI in the germline V gene. The CDR3 region has the DNA TGTGCCAGCAGTGACGTAGGGAATCAGCCCCAGCATTTT. This encodes CASSDVGNQPQHF.

This clonotype came up a few times. V is TRBV12-5 and J is TRBJ2-2; D might be TRBD1 or TRBD2, each matching 6 bases. CDR1 and CDR2 (germline): LGHNT, FRNRAP. The CDR3 totals 16 residues. Between the trimmed V and J ends, which lost 5 bases and 3 bases, there was a span of 16 bases. The CDR3 region is CASGTEGERDTGELFF. In DNA, the CDR3 is TGTGCTAGTGGTACGGAGGGGGAACGTGACACCGGGGAGCTGTTTTTT.

The rearrangement joins TRBV27 to TRBJ2-7; 13 bases are shared with TRBD2. CDR1 is MNHEY and CDR2 is SMNVEV in the germline V gene (reference sequence). The CDR3 is 15 amino acids. Losses at the gene ends were 4 bases for V and 6 bases for J; bases not matched to a gene: 6. The CDR3 here is CASSSLAGGPPEQYF. In DNA form, the CDR3 reads TGTGCCAGCAGTTCACTAGCGGGAGGGCCCCCCGAGCAGTACTTC.

The genes are TRBV20-1 and TRBJ2-7, with D tentatively TRBD1 (5 bases). The length of the CDR3 is 12 residues. CDR1 is DFQATT, CDR2 SNEGSKA, per germline (reference sequence). Trimming shortened V by 2 bases and J by 6 bases, and 11 bases separated the two germline ends. The CDR3 sequence: CSARKSRGEQYF. Written as DNA, the CDR3 is TGCAGTGCTAGAAAGTCAAGGGGCGAGCAGTACTTC.

This clonotype was recorded a few times. The chain combines TRBV25-1 with TRBJ2-3; TRBD2 matches at 7 bases. Losses at the gene ends were 0 bases for V and 2 bases for J; bases not matched to a gene: 8. CDR1 and CDR2 from the germline V gene are MGHDK and SYGVNS. The CDR3 spans 17 residues. CDR3: CASSEYQSSGYTDTQYF. Written as DNA, the CDR3 is TGTGCCAGCAGTGAATATCAGTCTAGCGGTTACACAGATACGCAGTATTTT.

The chain combines TRBV4-1 with TRBJ2-7; 14 bases agree with TRBD2. Per the germline V gene, CDR1 is MGHRA and CDR2 is YSYEKL. V lost 3 bases to trimming and J lost 5 bases; unmatched junction nucleotides: 6. This CDR3 is 16 amino acids long. The CDR3 DNA reads as TGCGCCAGCAGCCACAGACTAGCGGGAGGGCCACACGAGCAGTACTTC. Translation gives CASSHRLAGGPHEQYF.

In this sample, this clonotype turned up many times. The V call is TRBV25-1, the J call TRBJ1-1; tentative D call: TRBD1 (6 bases). The CDR3 is 15 amino acids. Germline lookup yields CDR1 MGHDK and CDR2 SYGVNS. V lost 6 bases and J lost 0, with 14 bases in between. CDR3 DNA: TGTGCCAGCAGGGGGGGAGGGACAATGAACACTGAAGCTTTCTTT. It translates to CASRGGGTMNTEAFF.

The chain is built from TRBV29-1 and TRBJ2-7; D is perhaps TRBD2 (6 bases). The CDR3 has 13 residues. Trimming removed 3 bases from V and 0 bases from J, with 9 bases in between. Germline V gene sequence: CDR1 SQVTM, CDR2 ANQGSEA. CDR3 coding DNA: TGCAGCGTTGATGACGGGAGCTCCTACGAGCAGTACTTC. Encoded protein: CSVDDGSSYEQYF.